The 9 T cell receptor beta chains below were found in one sample sequenced in a study of PD-L1 blockade in urothelial cancer (dated by TCRdb to the late 2010s). To prepare the library, the immunoSEQ multiplex PCR assay was applied. Sourced from immuneACCESS, this table was stored by TCRdb with only in-frame sequences that have V and J called. A share of the clones is absent; for the studies checked, an unresolved V gene accounts for under half, and the remainder has no known explanation. The sample has roughly 48,000 clones on record, 84% of them singletons. The biggest ten clones account for 5.8% of the sample. Here the sequenced sample was PBMCs, taken around atezolizumab (anti-PD-L1) treatment. The receptors were sampled from a man aged 35-49 years with urothelial cancer.

Comment on this clone: The same CDR3 can be traced to other DNA sequences in this sample. V usage is TRBV6-1 and J usage is TRBJ2-7, with D possibly TRBD2 on 5 matching bases. The V gene's germline CDR1 is MNHNS and CDR2 SASEGT. The germline V and J ends were trimmed by 3 bases and 2 bases, with 5 bases remaining between them. The CDR3 is 12 residues long. Written as DNA, the CDR3 is TGTGCCAGCAGTGAGGGAGCCTACGAGCAGTACTTC. This translates into CASSEGAYEQYF.

The rearrangement joins TRBV25-1 to TRBJ2-1, with D possibly TRBD1 on 6 matching bases. CDR1 is MGHDK and CDR2 is SYGVNS in the germline V gene. This CDR3 region has 15 residues. The ends were cut back, 6 bases at V and 5 bases at J, with 17 bases in the middle. CDR3 loop: CASSLGGLLNNEQFF. The CDR3 region has the DNA TGTGCCAGCAGCCTAGGGGGTCTGCTAAACAATGAGCAGTTCTTC.

CDR3 DNA sequence: TGTGCCAGCAGTCTCTTTTCGACAGGTGACGGAGAAGCTTTCTTT. Translating gives CASSLFSTGDGEAFF. The chain links TRBV28 to TRBJ1-1; possible D gene TRBD1, 6 bases. Trimming shortened V by 5 bases and J by 8 bases, and 21 bases separated the two germline ends. CDR3 length: 15 amino acids. Per germline, CDR1 MDHEN and CDR2 SYDVKM.

This clone occurred once. The CDR3 region has the DNA TGTGCCAGCAGGGGGATTGCGGGGAATGAGCAGTTCTTC. This gives the protein CASRGIAGNEQFF. The chain has TRBV27 and TRBJ2-1; D possibly corresponds to TRBD2 (6 bases). The germline CDR1 and CDR2 sequences are MNHEY and SMNVEV (reference sequence). V was cut by 6 bases and J by 7 bases, with 13 bases left in between. CDR3 length: 13 amino acids.

The chain links TRBV29-1 to TRBJ2-1; TRBD1 is a possible D gene (6 bases). The CDR3 has 15 amino acids. The germline CDR1 and CDR2 sequences are SQVTM and ANQGSEA. The V end was cut by 6 bases, the J end by 5 bases, with 20 bases between. CDR3 DNA sequence: TGCAGCGTGACTTCGACAGGAGGTCCAAACAATGAGCAGTTCTTC. Amino acid sequence: CSVTSTGGPNNEQFF.

This clone was seen a single time. The genes are TRBV18 and TRBJ1-5; possibly TRBD1 for D (6 bases). The germline gives CDR1 KGHSH, CDR2 LQKENI. The V end was cut by 3 bases, the J end by 2 bases, with 14 bases between. The CDR3 runs 16 residues. As DNA, the CDR3 is TGTGCCAGCTCACCGGAAATACACAGGGGCAATCAGCCCCAGCATTTT. Translated: CASSPEIHRGNQPQHF. Complete variable domain (other parts from reference TRBV18 and TRBJ1-5): NAGVMQNPRHLVRRRGQEARLRCSPMKGHSHVYWYRQLPEEGLKFMVYLQKENIIDESGMPKERFSAEFPKEGPSILRIQQVVRGDSAAYFCASSPEIHRGNQPQHFGDGTRLSIL.

The CDR3 coding sequence is TGTGCCAGCAGCTTAGTTTGGGGTCCGGGGGGGGATACGCAGTATTTT. The encoded protein is CASSLVWGPGGDTQYF. The chain couples TRBV11-2 to TRBJ2-3; 8 positions agree with TRBD2. The germline gives CDR1 SGHAT, CDR2 FQNNGV. There are 16 residues in the CDR3. The trim removed 1 base at V and 6 bases at J, leaving 9 bases unmatched.

This clone appeared a single time. The chain recombines TRBV28 with TRBJ1-2, with 7 bases fitting TRBD1. V shed 8 bases, J shed 8 bases, and the junction held 11 bases outside the gene matches. Germline values: CDR1 MDHEN, CDR2 SYDVKM. The CDR3 consists of 13 residues. The CDR3 sequence is CASFNMDRKGYTF. The CDR3 nucleotides are TGTGCCAGCTTCAATATGGACAGGAAAGGCTACACCTTC.

The J gene is TRBJ2-7, the V gene TRBV27; TRBD2 aligns across 7 bases. Germline lookup yields CDR1 MNHEY and CDR2 SMNVEV (reference sequence). The J segment lost 2 bases and the V segment lost 7 bases, leaving 8 bases of the junction unmatched. This CDR3 region has 14 residues. The DNA of the CDR3 is TGTGCCAGCAAATCAGCGGGAAGCACCTACGAGCAGTACTTC. Its translation: CASKSAGSTYEQYF.